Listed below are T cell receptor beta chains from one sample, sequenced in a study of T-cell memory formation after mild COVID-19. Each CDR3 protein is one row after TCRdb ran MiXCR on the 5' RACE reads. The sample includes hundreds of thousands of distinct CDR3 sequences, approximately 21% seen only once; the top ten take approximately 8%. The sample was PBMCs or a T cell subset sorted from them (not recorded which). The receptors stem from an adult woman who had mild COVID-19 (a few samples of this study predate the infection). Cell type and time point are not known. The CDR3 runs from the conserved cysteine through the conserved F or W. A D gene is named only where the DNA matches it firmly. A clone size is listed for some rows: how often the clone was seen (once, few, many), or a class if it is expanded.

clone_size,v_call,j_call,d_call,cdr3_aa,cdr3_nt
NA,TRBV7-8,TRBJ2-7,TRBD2,CASRWDPTSDVYF,TGTGCCAGCAGATGGGATCCGACTAGCGACGTGTACTTC
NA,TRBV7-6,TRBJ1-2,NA,CASSSTRTPGQGGYTF,TGTGCCAGCAGCTCAACTAGAACACCGGGACAAGGTGGCTACACCTTC
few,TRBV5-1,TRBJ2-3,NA,CASSLMAITSTDTQYF,TGCGCCAGCAGCTTGATGGCAATTACTAGCACAGATACGCAGTATTTT
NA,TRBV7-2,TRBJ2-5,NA,CASSLGRQGTQYF,TGTGCCAGCAGCTTAGGCAGGCAGGGGACCCAGTACTTC
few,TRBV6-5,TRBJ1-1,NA,CASSYLNPGAGNTEAFF,TGTGCCAGCAGTTACTTGAACCCAGGGGCTGGCAACACTGAAGCTTTCTTT
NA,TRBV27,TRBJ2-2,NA,CASSLGTRTGELFF,TGTGCCAGCAGTTTAGGGACACGCACCGGGGAGCTGTTTTTT
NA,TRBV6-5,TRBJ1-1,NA,CASSPMQKNTEAFF,TGTGCCAGCAGCCCAATGCAGAAGAACACTGAAGCTTTCTTT
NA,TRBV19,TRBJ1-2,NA,CASSIDRSNYGYTF,TGTGCCAGTAGTATCGATAGGAGTAACTATGGCTACACCTTC
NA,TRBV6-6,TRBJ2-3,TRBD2,CASRQGLDNTQYF,TGTGCCAGCAGACAAGGACTAGACAATACGCAGTATTTT
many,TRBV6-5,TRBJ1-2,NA,CASSYSSTPKVGGYTF,TGTGCCAGCAGTTACTCGAGCACTCCAAAAGTCGGTGGCTACACCTTC
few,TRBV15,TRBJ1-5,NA,CATSSNRYSNQPQHF,TGTGCCACCAGCAGTAACAGGTATAGCAATCAGCCCCAGCATTTT
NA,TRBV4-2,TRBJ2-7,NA,CASSQDVAASYEQYF,TGTGCCAGCAGCCAAGATGTGGCGGCTTCCTACGAGCAGTACTTC
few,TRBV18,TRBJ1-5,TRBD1,CASSQGQGHQPQHF,TGTGCCAGCTCACAGGGACAGGGACATCAGCCCCAGCATTTT
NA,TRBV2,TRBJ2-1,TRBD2,CASSEARGGVANEQFF,TGTGCCAGCAGTGAAGCGCGGGGAGGGGTAGCCAATGAGCAGTTCTTC
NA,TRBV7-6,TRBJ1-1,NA,CASKLSTDAGDTEAFF,TGTGCCAGCAAACTCTCGACGGACGCTGGGGACACTGAAGCTTTCTTT